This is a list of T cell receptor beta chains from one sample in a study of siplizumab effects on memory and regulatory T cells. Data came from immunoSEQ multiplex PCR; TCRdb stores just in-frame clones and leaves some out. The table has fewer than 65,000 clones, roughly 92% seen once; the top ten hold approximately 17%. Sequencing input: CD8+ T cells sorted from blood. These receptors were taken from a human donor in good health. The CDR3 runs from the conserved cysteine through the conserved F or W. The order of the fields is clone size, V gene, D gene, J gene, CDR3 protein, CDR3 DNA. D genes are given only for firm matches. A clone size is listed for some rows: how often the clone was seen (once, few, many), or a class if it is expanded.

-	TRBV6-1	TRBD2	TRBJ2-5	CACPRGAGDQETQYF	TGTGCCTGCCCGCGGGGGGCAGGAGATCAAGAGACCCAGTACTTC
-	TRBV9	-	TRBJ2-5	CASSVGDVGETQYF	TGTGCCAGCAGCGTAGGGGATGTGGGGGAGACCCAGTACTTC
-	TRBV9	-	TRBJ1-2	CASSVGPDGYTF	TGTGCCAGCAGCGTAGGGCCGGATGGCTACACCTTC
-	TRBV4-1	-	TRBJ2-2	CASSPRTATGELFF	TGCGCCAGCAGCCCCAGGACTGCCACCGGGGAGCTGTTTTTT
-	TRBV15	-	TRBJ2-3	CATSSRVAGLGDTQYF	TGTGCCACCAGCTCCCGGGTGGCGGGCTTGGGAGATACGCAGTATTTT
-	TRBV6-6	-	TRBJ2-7	CASKIGGSGEQYF	TGTGCCAGCAAGATTGGAGGGTCAGGCGAGCAGTACTTC
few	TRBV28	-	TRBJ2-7	CASSFQGLSYEQYF	TGTGCCAGCAGTTTTCAGGGTCTATCCTACGAGCAGTACTTC
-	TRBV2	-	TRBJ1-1	CASSLRGHPNTEAFF	TGTGCCAGCAGCCTAAGGGGACACCCGAACACTGAAGCTTTCTTT
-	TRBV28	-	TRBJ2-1	CASSFPGLSNNEQFF	TGTGCCAGCAGTTTTCCAGGTCTATCCAACAATGAGCAGTTCTTC
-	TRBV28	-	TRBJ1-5	CASSLSGQPHPQHF	TGTGCCAGCAGTTTATCCGGACAGCCGCATCCCCAGCATTTT
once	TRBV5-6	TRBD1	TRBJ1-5	CASSLEGQLNQPQHF	TGTGCCAGCAGCCTAGAGGGACAGCTGAATCAGCCCCAGCATTTT
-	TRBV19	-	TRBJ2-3	CASSIDLDTQYF	TGTGCCAGTAGTATAGATCTGGATACGCAGTATTTT
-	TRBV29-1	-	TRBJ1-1	CSEMKGTEAFF	TGCAGCGAGATGAAGGGCACTGAAGCTTTCTTT
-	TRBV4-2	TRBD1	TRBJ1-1	CASRQEGTVPEAFF	TGTGCCAGCAGACAGGAGGGGACAGTTCCTGAAGCTTTCTTT
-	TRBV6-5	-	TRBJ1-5	CASSPTTGAQPQHF	TGTGCCAGCAGTCCAACGACAGGAGCACAGCCCCAGCATTTT
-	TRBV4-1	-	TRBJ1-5	CASSQQGTENQPQHF	TGCGCCAGCAGCCAACAAGGGACGGAAAATCAGCCCCAGCATTTT
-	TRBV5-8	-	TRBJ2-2	CASSLRPPTGELFF	TGTGCCAGCAGCCTCCGACCACCTACCGGGGAGCTGTTTTTT
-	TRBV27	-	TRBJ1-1	CASSLSIGLGNIGSEAFF	TGTGCCAGCAGTTTATCGATCGGTTTGGGTAATATCGGGTCCGAAGCTTTCTTT
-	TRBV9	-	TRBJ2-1	CASSAWPVDEQFF	TGTGCCAGCAGCGCCTGGCCAGTTGATGAGCAGTTCTTC
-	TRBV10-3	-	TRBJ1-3	CAISEGVRETGNTIYF	TGTGCCATCAGTGAGGGGGTTAGGGAAACTGGAAACACCATATATTTT
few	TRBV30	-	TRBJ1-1	CAWTAGANGNTEAFF	TGTGCCTGGACGGCAGGGGCAAATGGGAACACTGAAGCTTTCTTT
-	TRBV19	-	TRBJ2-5	CASKQAGQETQYF	TGTGCCAGTAAGCAGGCAGGGCAAGAGACCCAGTACTTC
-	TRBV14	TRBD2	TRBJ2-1	CASSLSGLAGVLGNEQFF	TGTGCCAGCAGCCTTTCGGGGCTAGCGGGAGTTCTTGGGAATGAGCAGTTCTTC
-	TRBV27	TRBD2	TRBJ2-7	CASNQRVLAGGRDYEQYF	TGTGCCAGCAACCAGAGGGTACTAGCGGGAGGGAGGGACTACGAGCAGTACTTC
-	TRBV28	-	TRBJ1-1	CASSLRLGQPNTEAFF	TGTGCCAGCAGTTTACGTTTAGGGCAGCCGAACACTGAAGCTTTCTTT
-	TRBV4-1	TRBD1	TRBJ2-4	CASSQGVPGQGTKNIQYF	TGCGCCAGCAGCCAAGGAGTACCGGGACAGGGGACCAAAAACATTCAGTACTTC
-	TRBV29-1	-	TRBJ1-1	CSVWENTEAFF	TGCAGCGTTTGGGAGAACACTGAAGCTTTCTTT
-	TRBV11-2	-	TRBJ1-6	CASSLDDDKSFEGGIPLHF	TGTGCCAGCAGCTTAGACGATGACAAGAGTTTTGAAGGCGGTATTCCCCTCCACTTT
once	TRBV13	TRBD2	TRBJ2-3	CASSSRRGGDTQYF	TGTGCCAGCAGCTCTCGACGGGGGGGAGATACGCAGTATTTT
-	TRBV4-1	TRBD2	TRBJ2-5	CASSPQVPSGRVETQYF	TGCGCCAGCAGCCCCCAAGTCCCCAGCGGGAGGGTCGAGACCCAGTACTTC
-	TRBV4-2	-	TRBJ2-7	CASSQGTPMLYEQYF	TGTGCCAGCAGCCAGGGGACTCCCATGCTTTACGAGCAGTACTTC
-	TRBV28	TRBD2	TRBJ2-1	CASSFSGSLDEQFF	TGTGCCAGCAGCTTTAGCGGGAGTCTCGATGAGCAGTTCTTC
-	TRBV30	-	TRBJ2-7	CAWSRGSEQYF	TGTGCCTGGAGCCGTGGTTCCGAGCAGTACTTC
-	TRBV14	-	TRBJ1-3	CASSQFVGNTIYF	TGTGCCAGCAGCCAATTCGTCGGAAACACCATATATTTT
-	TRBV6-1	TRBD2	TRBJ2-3	CASSKLAGIADTQYF	TGTGCCAGCAGTAAACTAGCGGGAATCGCGGATACGCAGTATTTT
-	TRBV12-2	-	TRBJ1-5	CASRQSEWLNQPQHF	TGTGCAAGTCGCCAATCGGAATGGCTCAATCAGCCCCAGCATTTT
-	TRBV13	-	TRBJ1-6	CASSLGLGGSPLHF	TGTGCCAGCAGCTTAGGCCTCGGGGGTTCACCCCTCCACTTT
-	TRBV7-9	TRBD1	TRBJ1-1	CASSSSGTEHVAFF	TGTGCCAGCAGCTCCTCCGGGACAGAGCATGTGGCTTTCTTT
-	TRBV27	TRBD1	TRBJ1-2	CASSWTGDYGYTF	TGTGCCAGCAGTTGGACAGGGGATTACGGCTACACCTTC
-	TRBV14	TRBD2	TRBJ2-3	CASSLTSGTYTDTQYF	TGTGCCAGCAGCCTCACAAGCGGGACCTACACAGATACGCAGTATTTT
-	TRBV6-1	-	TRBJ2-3	CASSEAIGGGGTDTQYF	TGTGCCAGCAGTGAAGCTATCGGGGGCGGGGGCACAGATACGCAGTATTTT
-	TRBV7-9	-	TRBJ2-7	CASSSPQDRRSIPYEQYF	TGTGCCAGCAGCTCCCCCCAGGACAGAAGAAGTATCCCCTACGAGCAGTACTTC
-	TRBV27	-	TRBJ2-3	CASSLGDTQYF	TGTGCCAGCAGTTTGGGAGATACGCAGTATTTT
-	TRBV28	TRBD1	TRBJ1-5	CASSLTSDRVKPQHF	TGTGCCAGCAGCCTAACCTCCGACAGGGTCAAGCCCCAGCATTTT
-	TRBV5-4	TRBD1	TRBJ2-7	CASSPGQGFYEQYF	TGTGCCAGCAGCCCGGGACAGGGTTTCTACGAGCAGTACTTC
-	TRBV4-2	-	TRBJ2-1	CASSRDKTNPYNEQFF	TGTGCCAGCAGCCGTGACAAGACTAACCCCTACAATGAGCAGTTCTTC
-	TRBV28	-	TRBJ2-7	CASSLRQETYEQYF	TGTGCCAGCAGTTTACGGCAGGAGACCTACGAGCAGTACTTC
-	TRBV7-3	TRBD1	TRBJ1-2	CASSPSAGTDFLYGYTF	TGTGCCAGCAGCCCTAGTGCCGGGACAGACTTCCTCTATGGCTACACCTTC
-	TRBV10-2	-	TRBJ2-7	CASSLSSEQYF	TGCGCCAGCAGCCTTTCCTCTGAGCAGTACTTC
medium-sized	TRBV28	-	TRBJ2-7	CASSPPERSSYEQYF	TGTGCCAGCAGTCCACCGGAAAGATCCTCCTACGAGCAGTACTTC
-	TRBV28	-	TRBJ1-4	CASSLVPVIPNEKLFF	TGTGCCAGCAGTTTAGTGCCCGTAATACCCAATGAAAAACTGTTTTTT
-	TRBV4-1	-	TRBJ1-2	CASSQVGLGGYTF	TGCGCCAGCAGCCAAGTAGGGCTGGGTGGCTACACCTTC
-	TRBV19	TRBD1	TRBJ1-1	CASSIVFDRGLNTEAFF	TGTGCCAGTAGTATAGTATTTGACAGGGGGTTGAACACTGAAGCTTTCTTT
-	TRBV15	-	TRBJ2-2	CATSFQTGATGELFF	TGTGCCACCAGTTTCCAGACCGGGGCCACCGGGGAGCTGTTTTTT
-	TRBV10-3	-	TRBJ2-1	CAISDGGRLIREQFF	TGTGCCATCAGTGACGGCGGGCGCCTGATAAGGGAGCAGTTCTTC
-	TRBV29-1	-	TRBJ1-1	CSVDGGETEAFF	TGCAGCGTTGACGGGGGGGAAACTGAAGCTTTCTTT
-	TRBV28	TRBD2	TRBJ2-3	CASSFAGAADTQYF	TGTGCCAGCAGTTTCGCGGGAGCCGCAGATACGCAGTATTTT
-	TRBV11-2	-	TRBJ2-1	CASSLTGDYPQFF	TGTGCCAGCAGCTTGACAGGAGACTACCCACAGTTCTTC
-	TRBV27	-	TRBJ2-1	CASSSTSGSYNEQFF	TGTGCCAGCAGTTCGACGAGCGGCTCCTACAATGAGCAGTTCTTC
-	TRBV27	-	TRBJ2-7	CASSLSPLNEQYF	TGTGCCAGCAGTTTATCGCCCCTTAACGAGCAGTACTTC